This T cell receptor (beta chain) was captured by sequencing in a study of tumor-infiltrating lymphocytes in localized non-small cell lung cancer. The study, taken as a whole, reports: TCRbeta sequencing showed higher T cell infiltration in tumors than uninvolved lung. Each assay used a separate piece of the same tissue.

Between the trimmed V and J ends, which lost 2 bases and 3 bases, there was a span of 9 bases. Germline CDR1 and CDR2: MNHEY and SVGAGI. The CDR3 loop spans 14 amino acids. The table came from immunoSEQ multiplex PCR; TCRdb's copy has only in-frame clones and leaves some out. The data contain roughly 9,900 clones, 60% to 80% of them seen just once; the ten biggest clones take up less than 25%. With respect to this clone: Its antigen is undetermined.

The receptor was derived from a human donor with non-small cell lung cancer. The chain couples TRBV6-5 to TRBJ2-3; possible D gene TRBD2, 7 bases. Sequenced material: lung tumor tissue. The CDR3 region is CASSYEGGTDTQYF. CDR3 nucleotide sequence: TGTGCCAGCAGTTACGAGGGGGGGACAGATACGCAGTATTTT.